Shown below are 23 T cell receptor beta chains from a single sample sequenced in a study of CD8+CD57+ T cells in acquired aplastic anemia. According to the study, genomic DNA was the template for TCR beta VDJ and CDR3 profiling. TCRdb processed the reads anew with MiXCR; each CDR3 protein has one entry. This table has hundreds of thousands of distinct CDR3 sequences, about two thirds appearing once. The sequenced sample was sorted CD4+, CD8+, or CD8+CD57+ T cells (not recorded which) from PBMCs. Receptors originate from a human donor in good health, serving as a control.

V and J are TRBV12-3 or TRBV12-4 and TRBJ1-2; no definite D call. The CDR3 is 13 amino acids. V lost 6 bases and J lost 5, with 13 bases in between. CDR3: CASSLEVGYGYTF. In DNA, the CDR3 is TGTGCCAGCAGCCTCGAGGTGGGTTATGGCTACACCTTC.

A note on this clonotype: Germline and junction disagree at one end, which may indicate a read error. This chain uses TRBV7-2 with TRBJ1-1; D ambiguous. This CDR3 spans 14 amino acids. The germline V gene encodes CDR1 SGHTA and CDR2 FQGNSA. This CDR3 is CASSQVQKNTGAFF. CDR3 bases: TGCGCCAGCAGCCAAGTGCAGAAGAACACTGGAGCTTTCTTT.

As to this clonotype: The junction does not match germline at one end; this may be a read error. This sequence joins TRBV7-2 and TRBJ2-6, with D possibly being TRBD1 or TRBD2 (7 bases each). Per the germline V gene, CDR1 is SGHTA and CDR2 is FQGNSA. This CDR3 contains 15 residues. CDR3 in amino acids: CATSLGGGGGYTFTF. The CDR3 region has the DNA TGTGCCACCAGCTTAGGGGGAGGGGGCGGCTACACCTTCACTTTC.

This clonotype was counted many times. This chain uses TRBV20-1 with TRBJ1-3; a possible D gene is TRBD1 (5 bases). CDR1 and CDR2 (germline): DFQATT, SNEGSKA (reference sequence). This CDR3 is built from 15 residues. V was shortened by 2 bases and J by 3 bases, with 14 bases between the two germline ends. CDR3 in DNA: TGCAGTGCTAGATTTCCCGGGACTAGTGGAAACACCATATATTTT. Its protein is CSARFPGTSGNTIYF.

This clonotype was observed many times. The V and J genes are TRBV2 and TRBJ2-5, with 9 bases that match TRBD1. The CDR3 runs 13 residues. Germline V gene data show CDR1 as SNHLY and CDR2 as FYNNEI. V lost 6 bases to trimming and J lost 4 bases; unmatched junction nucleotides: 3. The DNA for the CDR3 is TGTGCCAGCAGCGACAGGGGGACAGAGACCCAGTACTTC. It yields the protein CASSDRGTETQYF.

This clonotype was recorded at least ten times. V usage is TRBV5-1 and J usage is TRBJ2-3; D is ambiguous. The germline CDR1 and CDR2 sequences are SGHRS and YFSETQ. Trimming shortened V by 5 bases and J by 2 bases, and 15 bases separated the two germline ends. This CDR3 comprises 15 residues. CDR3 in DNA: TGCGCCAGCAGACTTGGGCCTCAGAACACAGATACGCAGTATTTT. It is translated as CASRLGPQNTDTQYF.

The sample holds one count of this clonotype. In DNA form, the CDR3 reads TGCAGTGCTAGAGATATTGGCGGGGGTACCGAAGAGACCCAGTACTTC. Translated: CSARDIGGGTEETQYF. The chain joins TRBV20-1 to TRBJ2-5; TRBD2 aligns across 7 bases. Looked up from germline, CDR1 is DFQATT and CDR2 is SNEGSKA (reference sequence). The junction had 10 bases not matched to a gene; V was cut back by 0 bases and J by 3 bases. This CDR3 is built from 16 residues.

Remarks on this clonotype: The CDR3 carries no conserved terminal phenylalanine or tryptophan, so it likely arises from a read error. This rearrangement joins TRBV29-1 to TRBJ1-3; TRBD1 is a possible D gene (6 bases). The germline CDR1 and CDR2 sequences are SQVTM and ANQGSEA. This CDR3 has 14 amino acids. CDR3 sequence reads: CSGGAGAIGNSIYC. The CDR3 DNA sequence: TGCAGCGGTGGCGCAGGGGCGATTGGAAACTCCATATATTGT.

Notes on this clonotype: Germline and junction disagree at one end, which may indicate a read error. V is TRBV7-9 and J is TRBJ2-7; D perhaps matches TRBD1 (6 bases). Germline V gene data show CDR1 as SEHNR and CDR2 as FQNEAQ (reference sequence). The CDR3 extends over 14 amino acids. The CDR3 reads CASSAGRDTEAFFF. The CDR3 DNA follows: TGTGCCAGCAGCGCAGGACGGGACACTGAAGCTTTCTTTTTC.

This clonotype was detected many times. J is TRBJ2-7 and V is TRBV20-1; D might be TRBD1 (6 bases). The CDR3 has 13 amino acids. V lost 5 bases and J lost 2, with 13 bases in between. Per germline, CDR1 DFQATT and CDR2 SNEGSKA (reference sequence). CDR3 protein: CSARWTATYEQYF. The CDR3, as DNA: TGCAGTGCTCGTTGGACAGCAACCTACGAGCAGTACTTC.

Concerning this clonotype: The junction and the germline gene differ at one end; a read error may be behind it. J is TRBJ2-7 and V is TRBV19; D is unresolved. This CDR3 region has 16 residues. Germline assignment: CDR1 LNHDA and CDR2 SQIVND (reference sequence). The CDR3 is CASTQADMGFTCEQYF. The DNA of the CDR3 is TGCGCCAGCACCCAAGCCGACATGGGGTTCACCTGCGAGCAGTACTTC.

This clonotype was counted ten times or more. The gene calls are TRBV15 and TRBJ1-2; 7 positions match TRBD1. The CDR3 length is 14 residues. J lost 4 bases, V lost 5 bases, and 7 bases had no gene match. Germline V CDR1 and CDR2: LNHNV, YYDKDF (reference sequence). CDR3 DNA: TGTGCCACCAGCCAGGACAGGTCGATCTATGGCTACACCTTC. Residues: CATSQDRSIYGYTF.

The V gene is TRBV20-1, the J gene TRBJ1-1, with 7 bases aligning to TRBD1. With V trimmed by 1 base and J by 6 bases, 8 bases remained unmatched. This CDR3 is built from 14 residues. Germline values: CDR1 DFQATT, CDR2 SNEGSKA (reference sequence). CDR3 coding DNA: TGCAGTGCTAGAGGACAGGGTAGAGGTCCTGAAGCTTTCTTT. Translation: CSARGQGRGPEAFF.

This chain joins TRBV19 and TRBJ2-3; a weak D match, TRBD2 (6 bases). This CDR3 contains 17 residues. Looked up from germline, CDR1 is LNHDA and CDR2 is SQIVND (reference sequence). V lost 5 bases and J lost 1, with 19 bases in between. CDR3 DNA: TGTGCCAGTAGTGGCGGGGCGGGACGGGGCGGCACAGATACGCAGTATTTT. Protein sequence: CASSGGAGRGGTDTQYF.

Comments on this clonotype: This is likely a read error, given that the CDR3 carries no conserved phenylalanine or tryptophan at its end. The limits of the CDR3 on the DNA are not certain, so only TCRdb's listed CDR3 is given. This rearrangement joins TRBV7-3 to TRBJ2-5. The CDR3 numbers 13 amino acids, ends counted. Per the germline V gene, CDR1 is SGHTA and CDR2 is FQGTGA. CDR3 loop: CASSLSRTQETQY.

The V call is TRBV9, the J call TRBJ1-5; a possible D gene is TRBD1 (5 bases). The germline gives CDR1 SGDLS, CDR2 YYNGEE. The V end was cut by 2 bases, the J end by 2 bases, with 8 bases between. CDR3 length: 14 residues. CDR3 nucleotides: TGTGCCAGCAGCGTGAGGGACGGCAATCAGCCCCAGCATTTT. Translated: CASSVRDGNQPQHF.

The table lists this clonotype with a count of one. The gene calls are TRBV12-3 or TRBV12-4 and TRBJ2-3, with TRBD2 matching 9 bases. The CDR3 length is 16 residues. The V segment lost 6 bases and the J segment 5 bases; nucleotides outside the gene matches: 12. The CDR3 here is CASRPGAGGTVDTQYF. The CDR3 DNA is TGTGCCAGCAGACCAGGGGCGGGGGGGACAGTAGATACGCAGTATTTT.

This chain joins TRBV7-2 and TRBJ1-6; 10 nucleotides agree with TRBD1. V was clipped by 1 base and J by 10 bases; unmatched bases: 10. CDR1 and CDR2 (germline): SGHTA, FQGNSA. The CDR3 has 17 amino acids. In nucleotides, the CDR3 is TGTGCCAGCAGCTTAGGGTTTCGGGACAGGGGAGAGTCACCCCTCCACTTT. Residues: CASSLGFRDRGESPLHF. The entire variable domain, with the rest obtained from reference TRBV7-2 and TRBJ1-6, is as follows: GAGVSQSPSNKVTEKGKDVELRCDPISGHTALYWYRQSLGQGLEFLIYFQGNSAPDKSGLPSDRFSAERTGGSVSTLTIQRTQQEDSAVYLCASSLGFRDRGESPLHFGNGTRLTVT.

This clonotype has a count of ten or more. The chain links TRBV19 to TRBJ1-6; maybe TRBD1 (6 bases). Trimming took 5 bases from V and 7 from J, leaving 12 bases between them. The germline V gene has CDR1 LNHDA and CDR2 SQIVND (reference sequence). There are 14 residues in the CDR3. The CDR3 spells CASSVTGSNSPLHF. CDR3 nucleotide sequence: TGTGCCAGTAGTGTGACAGGTTCCAATTCACCCCTCCACTTT. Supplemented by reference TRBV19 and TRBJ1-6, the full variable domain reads DGGITQSPKYLFRKEGQNVTLSCEQNLNHDAMYWYRQDPGQGLRLIYYSQIVNDFQKGDIAEGYSVSREKKESFPLTVTSAQKNPTAFYLCASSVTGSNSPLHFGNGTRLTVT.

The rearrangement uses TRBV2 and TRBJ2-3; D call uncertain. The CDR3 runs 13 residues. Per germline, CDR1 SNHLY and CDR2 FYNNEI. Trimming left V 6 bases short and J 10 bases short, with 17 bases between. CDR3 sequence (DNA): TGTGCCAGCAGGTCCGAGATGGAGTTGCCGCAGTATTTT. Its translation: CASRSEMELPQYF.

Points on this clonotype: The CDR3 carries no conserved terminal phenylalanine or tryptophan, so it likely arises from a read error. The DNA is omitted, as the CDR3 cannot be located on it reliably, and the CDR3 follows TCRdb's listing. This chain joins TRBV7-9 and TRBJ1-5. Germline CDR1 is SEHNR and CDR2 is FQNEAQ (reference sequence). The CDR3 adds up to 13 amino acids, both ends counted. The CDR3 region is CASSVDQDQTIHL.

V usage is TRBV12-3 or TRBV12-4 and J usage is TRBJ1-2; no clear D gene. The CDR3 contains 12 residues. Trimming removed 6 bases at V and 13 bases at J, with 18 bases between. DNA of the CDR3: TGTGCCAGCAGCCCGGTTCGCACCCCGTTCACCTTC. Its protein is CASSPVRTPFTF.

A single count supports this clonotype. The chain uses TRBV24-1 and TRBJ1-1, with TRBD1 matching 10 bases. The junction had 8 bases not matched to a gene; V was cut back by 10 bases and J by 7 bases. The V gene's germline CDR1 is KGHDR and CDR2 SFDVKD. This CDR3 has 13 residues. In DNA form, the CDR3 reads TGTGCCACGACTGAGACAGGGGGCGGTGAAGCTTTCTTT. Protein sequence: CATTETGGGEAFF.